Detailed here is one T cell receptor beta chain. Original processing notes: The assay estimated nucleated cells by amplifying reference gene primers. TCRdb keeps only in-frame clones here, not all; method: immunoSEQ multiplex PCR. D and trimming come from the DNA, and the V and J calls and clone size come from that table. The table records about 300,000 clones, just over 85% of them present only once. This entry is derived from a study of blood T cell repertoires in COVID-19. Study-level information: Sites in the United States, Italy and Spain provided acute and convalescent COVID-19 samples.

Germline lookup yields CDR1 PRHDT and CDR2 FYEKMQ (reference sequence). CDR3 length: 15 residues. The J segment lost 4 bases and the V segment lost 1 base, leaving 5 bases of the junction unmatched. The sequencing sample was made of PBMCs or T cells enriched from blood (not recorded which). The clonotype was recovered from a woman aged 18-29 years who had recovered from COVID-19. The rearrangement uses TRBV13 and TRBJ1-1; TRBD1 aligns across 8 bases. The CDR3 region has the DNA TGTGCCAGCAGCTTAGATCCAGGGGGCCTCACTGAAGCTTTCTTT. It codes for CASSLDPGGLTEAFF.